There are many counts of the clone carrying this TCR beta chain. Its specificity is unknown. Trimming took 4 bases from V and 2 from J; bases not matched to a gene: 5. Germline V CDR1 and CDR2: SGHRS, YFSETQ. This CDR3 is built from 16 residues. Combining a sample-barcoded 5' primer with a J-beta primer mix, a second PCR ran for 7 to 11 cycles. TCRdb reanalysed the 5' RACE reads using MiXCR and keeps one entry per CDR3 protein. This table holds more than 800,000 distinct CDR3 sequences, less than 35% found once. This sample was included in a study of blood T cells in healthy people across ages. Study observations and caveats: The lack of PBMC sorting stopped any conclusive naive versus antigen-experienced comparison.

The receptor comes from a woman of 80 years or more in good health. The rearrangement uses TRBV5-1 and TRBJ2-6, with 8 bases lining up with TRBD1. Sequenced material: blood. The DNA for the CDR3 is TGCGCCAGCAGCGTACAGGGGGGAACTGGGGCCAACGTCCTGACTTTC. This encodes CASSVQGGTGANVLTF.